This paragraph reports one T cell receptor beta chain. Its antigen remains unknown. Germline values: CDR1 MNHEY, CDR2 SVGAGI. V gave up 6 bases and J gave up 1 base, with 12 bases separating them. The CDR3 extends over 14 amino acids. The data originate from a study of graft-versus-host responses after intestinal transplantation. Across the study: In this cohort, recipients had multivisceral, liver-intestinal, or isolated intestinal transplants. Study-wide results and limits: Declining HvG levels early post-transplant were linked to peak circulating GvH clone levels. Allografts from individuals with graft-donor T cell macrochimerism displayed high graft-versus-host to host-versus-graft clonal ratios.

The assay was immunoSEQ multiplex PCR, and TCRdb's table has in-frame clones only and misses some. In the table there are around 55,000 clones, roughly 90% of which are singletons. Here the sequenced sample was unstimulated CD4+ T cells sorted from spleen or lymph node cells, taken before transplant. The clonotype originates from a human donor who was the organ donor for an intestinal transplant. The gene calls are TRBV6-5 and TRBJ1-1; no firm D call. In DNA form, the CDR3 reads TGTGCCAGCAGAGTACAGACCCAGAACACTGAAGCTTTCTTT. Its translation is CASRVQTQNTEAFF.